This T cell receptor beta chain was profiled in a study of CD8+CD57+ T cells in acquired aplastic anemia (dated by TCRdb to about 2018). For the wider study: On average, sorted CD4+ and CD8+ cells yielded approximately 3 ug of extracted DNA, with a range of about 0.17 to 27.4 ug. An average of about 10 million reads for CD4+ cells and around 11 million reads for CD8+ cells was obtained from healthy donor samples.

TCR beta VDJ combination and CDR3 sequence profiling used genomic DNA as the template. An Illumina HiSeq 2000 was the platform used for TCR repertoire sequencing. The study's processing was this. Repertoire assessment relied on Simpson's diversity index, CDR3 size and DJ length profiles, and TRBV/TRBJ rearrangement plots. Whichever DNA sequence was most abundant in the deep sequencing data was defined as the immunodominant clone. CDR3 amino acid sequences were checked for sharing across subjects and were also compared against the VDJdb database and published repertoires. TCRdb took the public reads, trimmed them with fastp at Q25, ran MiXCR for clone calling and kept in-frame beta chains. Rows are unified per CDR3 protein, each entry keeping the most common DNA and genes. The V and J calls reflect TCRdb's pipeline rather than the authors' work. For this sample there are 150,000 to 200,000 distinct CDR3 sequences; roughly 40% appear just once. The top ten hold 1.1% of the sample.

In this study, sorted CD4+ and CD8+ T cells from the blood of healthy subjects and of severe aplastic anemia patients had their TCR repertoires deep-sequenced. Ficoll-Paque density gradient centrifugation was used to isolate peripheral blood mononuclear cells. Before DNA extraction, CD4+ and CD8+ T cells were sorted by FACS or by magnetic beads. CDR1 and CDR2 are read off the germline V gene (reference sequence) as DFQATT and SNEGSKA. The CDR3 covers 16 residues, taking in both the cysteine and the phenylalanine. Of the read, only the CDR3 DNA is kept; its 48 bases are in frame from base 1. The V end gives up 5 bases and the J end 2 bases, leaving 5 bases in the junction not matched to a gene. Remarks on this clonotype: No antigen is known for it. It has no much larger one-base neighbor in the sample; base qualities were not kept.

The investigation overall reported the following: Patients and healthy controls showed no significant difference in CD8+ Simpson's diversity (P=0.060). About 30 CD8+ CDR3 sequences were found in both patients and controls but appeared to be highly expressed in patients and within the immunodominant clones of the patients.

This TCR was recovered from a human donor in good health. Here the chain combines TRBV20-1 and TRBJ2-1, and 14 junction bases match TRBD2. Material: sorted CD4+, CD8+, or CD8+CD57+ T cells (not recorded which) from PBMCs. The CDR3 region reads CSAPGLAGVPYNEQFF. The sequenced DNA is TGCAGTGCTCCGGGACTAGCGGGAGTCCCCTACAATGAGCAGTTCTTC.